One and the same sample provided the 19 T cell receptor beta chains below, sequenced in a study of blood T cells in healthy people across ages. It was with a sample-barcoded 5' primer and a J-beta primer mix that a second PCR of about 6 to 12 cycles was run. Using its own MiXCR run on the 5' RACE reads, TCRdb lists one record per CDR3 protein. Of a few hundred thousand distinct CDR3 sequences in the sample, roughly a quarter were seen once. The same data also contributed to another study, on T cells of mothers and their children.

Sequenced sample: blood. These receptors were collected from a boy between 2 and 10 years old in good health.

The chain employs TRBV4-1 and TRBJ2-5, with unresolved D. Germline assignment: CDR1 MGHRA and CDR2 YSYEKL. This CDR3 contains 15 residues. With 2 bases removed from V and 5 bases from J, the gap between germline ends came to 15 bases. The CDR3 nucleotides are TGCGCCAGCAGCCAAAGCAACCGCGTCGTGGAGACCCAGTACTTC. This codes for CASSQSNRVVETQYF.

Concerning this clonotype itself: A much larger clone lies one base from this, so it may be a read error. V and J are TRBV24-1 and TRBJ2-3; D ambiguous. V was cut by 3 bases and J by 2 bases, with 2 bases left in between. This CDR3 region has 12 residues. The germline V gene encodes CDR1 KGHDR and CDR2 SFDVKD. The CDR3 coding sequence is TGTGCCACCAGTGATAACACAGATACGCAGTATTTT. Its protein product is CATSDNTDTQYF.

CDR3 sequence: CASSPGPLGMHIQYF. The CDR3 DNA reads as TGTGCCAGCAGCCCCGGTCCTCTGGGAATGCACATTCAGTACTTC. The chain is built from TRBV7-9 and TRBJ2-4; D not resolved. CDR1 and CDR2 (germline): SEHNR, FQNEAQ (reference sequence). V lost 5 bases to trimming and J lost 8 bases, with 19 bases between them. There are 15 residues in the CDR3.

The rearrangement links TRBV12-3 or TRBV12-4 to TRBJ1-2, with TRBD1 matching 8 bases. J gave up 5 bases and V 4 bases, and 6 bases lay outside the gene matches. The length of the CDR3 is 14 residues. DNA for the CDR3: TGTGCCAGCAGTTCCCTGACAGGGGTTTATGGCTACACCTTC. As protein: CASSSLTGVYGYTF.

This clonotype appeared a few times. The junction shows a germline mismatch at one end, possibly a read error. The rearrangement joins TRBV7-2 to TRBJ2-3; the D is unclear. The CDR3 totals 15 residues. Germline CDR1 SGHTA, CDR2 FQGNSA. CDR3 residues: CASSYRGPSTDTQYF. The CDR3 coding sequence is TGTGCTAGCAGCTATCGAGGACCTTCCACAGATACGCAGTATTTT.

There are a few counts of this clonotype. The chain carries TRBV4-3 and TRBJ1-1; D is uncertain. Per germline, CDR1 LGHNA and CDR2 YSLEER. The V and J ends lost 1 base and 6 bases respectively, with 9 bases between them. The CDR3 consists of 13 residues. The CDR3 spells CASSQVSGAEAFF. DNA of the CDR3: TGCGCCAGCAGCCAAGTCTCTGGGGCTGAAGCTTTCTTT.

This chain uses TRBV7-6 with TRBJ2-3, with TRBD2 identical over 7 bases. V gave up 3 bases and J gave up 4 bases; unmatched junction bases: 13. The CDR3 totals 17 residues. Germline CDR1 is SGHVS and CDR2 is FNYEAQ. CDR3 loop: CASSLEAGDLVADTQYF. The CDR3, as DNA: TGTGCCAGCAGCTTGGAGGCGGGGGATTTGGTTGCAGATACGCAGTATTTT.

The CDR3 nucleotides read TGTGCCAGCAGCTTAGTTCTTGAGACCCAGTACTTC. Amino acid sequence: CASSLVLETQYF. The rearrangement links TRBV7-9 to TRBJ2-5, with D unclear. The CDR3 length is 12 residues. Germline-derived CDR1 and CDR2 are SEHNR and FQNEAQ (reference sequence). V lost 1 base to trimming and J lost 5 bases, with 5 bases between them.

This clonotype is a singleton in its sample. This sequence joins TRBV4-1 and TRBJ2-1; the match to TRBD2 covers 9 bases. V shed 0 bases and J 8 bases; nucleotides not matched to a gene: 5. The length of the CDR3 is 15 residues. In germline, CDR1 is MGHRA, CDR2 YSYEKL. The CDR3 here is CASSQDSSGGYEQFF. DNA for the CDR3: TGCGCCAGCAGCCAAGATTCCAGCGGGGGGTATGAGCAGTTCTTC.

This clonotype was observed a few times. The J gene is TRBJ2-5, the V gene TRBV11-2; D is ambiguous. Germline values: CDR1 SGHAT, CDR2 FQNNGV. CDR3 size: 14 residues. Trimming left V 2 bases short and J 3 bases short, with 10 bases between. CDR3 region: CASSLWGSKETQYF. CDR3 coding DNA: TGTGCCAGCAGCTTATGGGGTTCTAAAGAGACCCAGTACTTC. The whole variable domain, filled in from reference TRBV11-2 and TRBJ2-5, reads EAGVAQSPRYKIIEKRQSVAFWCNPISGHATLYWYQQILGQGPKLLIQFQNNGVVDDSQLPKDRFSAERLKGVDSTLKIQPAKLEDSAVYLCASSLWGSKETQYFGPGTRLLVL.

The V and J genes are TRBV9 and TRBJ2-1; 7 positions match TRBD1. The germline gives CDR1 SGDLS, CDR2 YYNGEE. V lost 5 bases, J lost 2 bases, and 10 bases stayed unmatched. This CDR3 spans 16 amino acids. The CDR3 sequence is CASSDLRDSTYNEQFF. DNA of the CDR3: TGTGCCAGCAGTGACCTCCGGGACAGCACCTACAATGAGCAGTTCTTC.

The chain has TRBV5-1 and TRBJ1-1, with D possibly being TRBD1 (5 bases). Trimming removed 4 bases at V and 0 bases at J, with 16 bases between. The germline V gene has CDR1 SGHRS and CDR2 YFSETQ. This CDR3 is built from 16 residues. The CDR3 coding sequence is TGCGCCAGCAGCCGAGAGGGGAGTACCATGAACACTGAAGCTTTCTTT. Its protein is CASSREGSTMNTEAFF.

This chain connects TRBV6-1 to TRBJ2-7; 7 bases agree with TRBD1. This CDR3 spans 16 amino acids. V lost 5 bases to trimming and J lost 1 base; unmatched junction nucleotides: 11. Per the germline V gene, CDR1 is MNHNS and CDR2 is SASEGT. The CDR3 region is CASSSRQGQYSYEQYF. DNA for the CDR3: TGTGCCAGCAGTAGCCGACAGGGCCAATATTCCTACGAGCAGTACTTC.

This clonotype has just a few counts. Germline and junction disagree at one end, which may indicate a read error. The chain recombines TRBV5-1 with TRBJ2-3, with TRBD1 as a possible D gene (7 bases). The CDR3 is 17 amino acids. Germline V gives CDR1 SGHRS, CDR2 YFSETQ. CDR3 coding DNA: TGCGCCAGCAGCTACTATACAGGGGACTTGAGCACGGATACGCAGTATTTT. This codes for CASSYYTGDLSTDTQYF. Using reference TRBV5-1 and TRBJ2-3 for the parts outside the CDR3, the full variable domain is KAGVTQTPRYLIKTRGQQVTLSCSPISGHRSVSWYQQTPGQGLQFLFEYFSETQRNKGNFPGRFSGRQFSNSRSEMNVSTLELGDSALYLCASSYYTGDLSTDTQYFGPGTRLTVL.

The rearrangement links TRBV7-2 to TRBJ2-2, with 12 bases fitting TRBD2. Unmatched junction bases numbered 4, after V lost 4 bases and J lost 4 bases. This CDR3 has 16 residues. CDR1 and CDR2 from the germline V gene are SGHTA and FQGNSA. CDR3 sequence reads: CASSSLAGGLTGELFF. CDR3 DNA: TGTGCCAGCAGCTCCCTAGCGGGGGGGCTCACCGGGGAGCTGTTTTTT.

The CDR3 region has the DNA TGCAGTGCTAAAGTTGACACTGAAGCTTTCTTT. It specifies CSAKVDTEAFF. The chain carries TRBV20-1 and TRBJ1-1; D is uncertain. CDR1 DFQATT and CDR2 SNEGSKA come from the germline V gene (reference sequence). This CDR3 contains 11 residues. The ends were cut back, 4 bases at V and 3 bases at J, with 6 bases in the middle.

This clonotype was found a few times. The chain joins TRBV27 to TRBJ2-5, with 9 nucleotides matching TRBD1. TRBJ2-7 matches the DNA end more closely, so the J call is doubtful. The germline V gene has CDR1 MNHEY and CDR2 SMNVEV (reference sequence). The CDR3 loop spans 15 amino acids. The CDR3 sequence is CASSPRDREVPEQYF. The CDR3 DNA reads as TGTGCCAGCAGTCCACGGGACAGGGAAGTACCCGAGCAGTACTTC.

The CDR3 nucleotides read TGCAGCGTTTTAAGGTGGGGTTCGGGTTACGAGCAGTACTTC. The encoded protein is CSVLRWGSGYEQYF. The chain joins TRBV29-1 to TRBJ2-7; D call uncertain. The CDR3 is 14 residues long. Germline CDR1 SQVTM, CDR2 ANQGSEA. V dropped 5 bases and J dropped 4 bases, with 18 bases sitting between them.

The CDR3 DNA sequence: TGCAGCGTAGCCCGACAGGGTTTCTACGAGCAGTACTTC. Translated: CSVARQGFYEQYF. The chain uses TRBV29-1 and TRBJ2-7, with 7 bases lining up with TRBD1. The ends lost 6 bases at V and 3 bases at J; junction bases unmatched: 8. The CDR3 is 13 amino acids. Germline V gene sequence: CDR1 SQVTM, CDR2 ANQGSEA.